This TCR beta chain comes out of a study of molecular identifiers for immune sequencing clone quantification (dated by TCRdb to 2016 to 2019). Context from the whole study: For a replicate experiment, the RNA from either 20,000 or 100,000 naive CD8 T cells was divided into five aliquots, and four of those aliquots went on to sequencing. CD8 T cells were used in a methods study to benchmark molecular-identifier clustering-based TCR repertoire sequencing (MIDCIRS) and TCR RNA copy counting. Broad study findings and their caveats: Spiked-in Jurkat TCR RNA (about 10 copies' worth), which is not part of the donor repertoire, was contained in the naive libraries. Clones above 20 RNA copies held over 97% of molecules in CMV-specific effector cells but under 1% in naive cells. Spiked-in Jurkat TCR RNA equivalent to a single cell was reported to be detectable even among 980,000 or so naive CD8 T cells. Without barcode sub-clustering, chimeric consensus sequences inflated TCR diversity; chimeras reached as high as 47%. Modeling gave around 3.3 recovered TCR RNA copies per cell versus about 10 by digital PCR, implying about 30% capture efficiency. Highly expanded clone sizes could be underestimated if identical TCR molecules share a barcode.

This clonotype is deemed medium-sized (0.01 to 0.1%). Its antigen target is currently unknown. No qualities accompany the bases; no much larger clone lies one base away. The library was obtained by PCR. The sequencing machine was a NextSeq 500. Bulk TCR libraries were made following a previously described method, with the TCR primers given in Table S5. The Qiagen AllPrep DNA/RNA kit was used to purify total RNA. Reads from multiple sequencing runs of the same library were pooled before analysis. Per the source publication's procedure: Reads were retained only if an exact TCR constant sequence was present, and the retained reads were trimmed to 150 nt and grouped according to their 12-nt molecular barcodes. Reads within each barcode group were sub-clustered using a 15% Levenshtein threshold, and quality-weighted consensus sequences were constructed for each RNA molecule. Non-functional sequences were filtered out, along with any lower-count sequence sitting one edit away from another sequence. Barcode sub-clusters with fewer than 20% of the maximum read count were removed, based on fitting two negative binomial distributions. TCRdb reprocessing: public reads trimmed at Q25 with fastp, clones called with MiXCR, in-frame beta chains kept. Rows are combined by CDR3 protein, so each entry shows the most common genes and DNA. TCRdb, not the authors, supplied the V and J calls. The sample records approximately 100,000 distinct CDR3 sequences, over 30% of which are singletons. The ten most abundant clones make up around 3.9% of the sample.

The CDR3 numbers 14 residues from cysteine through phenylalanine. Only the CDR3 portion is preserved as DNA: 42 bases, with reading frame beginning at the first base. From the germline V gene (reference sequence), CDR1 is SGHKS and CDR2 is YYEKEE. Trimming takes 0 bases from V and 3 bases from J, and the germline ends sit 9 bases apart. Naive CD8 T cell libraries were made from 20,000 to 1,000,000 sorted cells using 10%, 30% or 50% of purified RNA. On a BD FACSAria II, naive CD8 T cells were FACS-sorted as CD8+CD4-CCR7+CD45RA+ and collected into RLT Plus buffer. Detection sensitivity was tested by spiking Jurkat RNA equal to some 11 TCR copies' worth into samples containing roughly 17,000-1,100,000 naive CD8 T cells. CD8 T cells were enriched using RosetteSep CD8+ T Cell Enrichment Cocktail and Ficoll-Paque, and the enriched cells then underwent ACK red cell lysis.

The sequenced sample consisted of naive CD8+ T cells from blood, with Jurkat cell RNA spiked in. In the paper's terms, the cell subset or site label means: FACS-sorted CD8+CD4-CCR7+CD45RA+ naive T cells. This TCR was sampled from a human donor in good health. Some libraries in this study had Jurkat cell RNA spiked in. This sequence uses TRBV5-5 and TRBJ2-5; no confident D gene assignment can be made. The CDR3 is CASSLVQPKETQYF. The nucleotides read TGTGCCAGCAGCTTGGTCCAGCCAAAAGAGACCCAGTACTTC.